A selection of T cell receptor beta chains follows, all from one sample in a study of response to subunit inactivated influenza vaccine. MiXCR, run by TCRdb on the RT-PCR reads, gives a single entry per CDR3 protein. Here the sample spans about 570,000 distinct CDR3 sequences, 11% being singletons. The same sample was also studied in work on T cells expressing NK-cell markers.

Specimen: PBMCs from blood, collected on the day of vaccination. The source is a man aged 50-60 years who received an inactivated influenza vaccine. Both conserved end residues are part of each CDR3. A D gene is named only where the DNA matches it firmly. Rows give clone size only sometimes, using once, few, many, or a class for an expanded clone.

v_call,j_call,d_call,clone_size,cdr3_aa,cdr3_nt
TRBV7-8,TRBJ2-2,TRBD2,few,CASNTNLAGGTLNTGELFF,TGTGCCAGCAACACTAATCTAGCGGGAGGGACCTTGAACACCGGGGAGCTGTTTTTT
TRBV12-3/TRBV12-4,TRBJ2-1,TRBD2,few,CASLVAGGYNEQFF,TGTGCCAGCCTGGTAGCGGGAGGCTACAATGAGCAGTTCTTC
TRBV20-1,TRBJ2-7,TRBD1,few,CSARVLGTGAYYEQYF,TGCAGTGCTAGAGTCCTAGGGACAGGAGCATACTACGAGCAGTACTTC
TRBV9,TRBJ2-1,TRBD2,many,CASSPMGAGGYNEQFF,TGTGCCAGCAGCCCGATGGGAGCGGGAGGTTACAATGAGCAGTTCTTC
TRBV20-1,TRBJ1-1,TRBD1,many,CSAPSEGALNTEAFF,TGCAGTGCGCCGAGTGAGGGGGCCTTGAACACTGAAGCTTTCTTT
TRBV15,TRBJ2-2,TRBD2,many,CATSRDLWSSGSAVMRYTGELFF,TGTGCCACCAGCAGAGATCTGTGGTCGAGCGGGAGCGCCGTTATGCGTTACACCGGGGAGCTGTTTTTT
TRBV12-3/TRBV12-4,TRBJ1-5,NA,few,CASSPKHSNQPQHF,TGTGCCAGCAGCCCGAAACATAGCAATCAGCCCCAGCATTTT
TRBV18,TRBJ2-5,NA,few,CASSPSNLETQYF,TGTGCCAGCTCACCGTCGAACTTAGAGACCCAGTACTTC
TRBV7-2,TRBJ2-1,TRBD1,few,CASRNAGTGGSYNEQFF,TGTGCCAGCAGAAATGCCGGGACAGGGGGCTCCTACAATGAGCAGTTCTTC
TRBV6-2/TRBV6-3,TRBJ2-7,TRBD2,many,CASSYGPTGPPLETSGRYEQYF,TGTGCCAGCAGTTACGGGCCAACTGGACCACCGTTGGAGACTAGCGGGAGATACGAGCAGTACTTC
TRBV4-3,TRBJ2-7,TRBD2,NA,CASSQAHILAGGSYEQYF,TGCGCCAGCAGCCAAGCCCACATTCTAGCGGGAGGCTCCTACGAGCAGTACTTC
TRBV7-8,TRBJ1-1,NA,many,CASSLVEERNTEAFF,TGTGCCAGCAGCTTAGTGGAAGAAAGGAACACTGAAGCTTTCTTT
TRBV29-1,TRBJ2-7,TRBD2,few,CSVLRTSGGPYEQYF,TGCAGCGTCCTCCGGACTAGCGGGGGACCCTACGAGCAGTACTTC
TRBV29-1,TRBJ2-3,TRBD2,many,CSALAARTDTQYF,TGCAGCGCTCTAGCGGCTCGCACAGATACGCAGTATTTT
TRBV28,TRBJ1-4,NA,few,CASSSTQGGEGEKLFF,TGTGCCAGCAGTTCCACCCAAGGGGGTGAGGGAGAAAAACTGTTTTTT
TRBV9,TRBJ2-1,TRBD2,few,CASSVASGTNHNEQFF,TGTGCCAGCAGCGTAGCTAGCGGGACGAATCACAATGAGCAGTTCTTC
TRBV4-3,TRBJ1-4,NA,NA,CASSVRAAATNEKLFF,TGCGCCAGCAGCGTCAGGGCAGCCGCAACTAATGAAAAACTGTTTTTT
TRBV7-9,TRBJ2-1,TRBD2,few,CASSSGLAGSMNEQFF,TGTGCCAGCAGCTCGGGACTAGCGGGGAGTATGAATGAGCAGTTCTTC
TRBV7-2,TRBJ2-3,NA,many,CASSLLLTDTQYF,TGTGCCAGCAGCTTACTTTTAACAGATACGCAGTATTTT
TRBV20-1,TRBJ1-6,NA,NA,CSAPRDGSSYNSPLHF,TGCAGTGCTCCCCGGGACGGGAGCTCCTATAATTCACCCCTCCACTTT
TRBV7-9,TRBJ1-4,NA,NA,CASSLFPGGTNEKLFF,TGTGCCAGCAGCTTATTTCCAGGCGGAACTAATGAAAAACTGTTTTTT
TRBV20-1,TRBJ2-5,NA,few,CSARGGAPETQYF,TGCAGTGCTAGGGGGGGGGCCCCCGAGACCCAGTACTTC
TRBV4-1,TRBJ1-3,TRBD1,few,CASSRSDRGDTIYF,TGCGCCAGCAGCCGATCGGACAGGGGAGACACCATATATTTT